This T cell receptor beta chain was documented in a study of tissue T cells after allogeneic stem cell transplantation. This clone was seen more than once but under ten times. Germline and genes: mouse. The CDR3 end is not reached by the read, which stops 1 residue before it; the germline J gene fills it in. V was pared by 1 base and J by 4 bases, with 3 bases of the junction left unmatched. The V gene's germline CDR1 is LGHNA and CDR2 YNLKQL (reference sequence). The CDR3 length is 15 residues. The table came from immunoSEQ multiplex PCR; TCRdb's copy has only in-frame clones and leaves some out. The table lists 17,000 or so clones, about 70% of them singletons, with just over 0.9% in the top ten.

The rearrangement uses TRBV5 and TRBJ1-3; 8 bases align to TRBD1. The sample taken for sequencing was spleen. The clonotype originates from a female BALB/c mouse in good health. The MHC haplotype of this mouse line is H2-d. The part of the CDR3 DNA that was read is TGTGCCAGCAGCCAAGGACAGGGGATGGGAAATACGCTCTAT. It specifies CASSQGQGMGNTLY. The complete CDR3 protein is CASSQGQGMGNTLYF.